The T cell receptor beta chain described here comes from a study of OX40 agonist ivuxolimab in advanced cancers. The wider study: Patients in the trial were receiving intravenous ivuxolimab every 2 weeks, at doses of 0.01 to 10 mg/kg. Therapy given before enrollment (anti-PD-1, anti-PD-L1 or anti-CTLA-4) was allowed, and 40% to 45% had some.

The protocol was immunoSEQ multiplex PCR, while the TCRdb copy is restricted to in-frame clones and leaves out a portion. The sample yields roughly 57,000 clones, more than 70% seen once. This clone appeared a few times. Antigen: not known. The V and J ends lost 0 bases and 2 bases, in that order; junction bases with no gene match: 7. CDR1 and CDR2 from the germline V gene are SGHRS and YFSETQ. The CDR3 contains 18 residues. Whole-study results and caveats: Within 6 weeks, CD4+ and CD8+ blood T cells expanded clonally at 0.1 to 3.0 mg/kg. People who partly responded at 0.1-3.0 mg/kg had some of the least clonal expansion seen.

The sequence derives from an adult with an advanced solid tumor such as melanoma, head and neck, liver or kidney cancer. The rearrangement links TRBV5-1 to TRBJ2-5; 13 bases match TRBD2. The material was CD4+ or CD8+ T cells sorted from blood, obtained in a trial of the OX40 agonist ivuxolimab. The CDR3 here is CASSLGLTSGRGQETQYF. In nucleotides, the CDR3 is TGCGCCAGCAGCTTGGGCCTCACTAGCGGGAGGGGTCAAGAGACCCAGTACTTC.